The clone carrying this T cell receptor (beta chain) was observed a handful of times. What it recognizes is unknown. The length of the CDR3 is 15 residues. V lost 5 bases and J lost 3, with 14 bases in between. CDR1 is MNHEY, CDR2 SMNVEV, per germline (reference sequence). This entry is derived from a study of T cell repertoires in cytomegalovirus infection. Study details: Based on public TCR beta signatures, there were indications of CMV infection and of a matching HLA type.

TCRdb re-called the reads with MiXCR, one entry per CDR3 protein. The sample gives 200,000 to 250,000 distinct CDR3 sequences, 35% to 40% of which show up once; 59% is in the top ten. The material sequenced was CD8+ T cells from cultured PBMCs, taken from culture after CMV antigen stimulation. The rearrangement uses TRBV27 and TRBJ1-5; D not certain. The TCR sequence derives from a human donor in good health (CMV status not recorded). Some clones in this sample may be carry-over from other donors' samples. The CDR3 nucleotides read TGTGCCAGCAGTGCACGATCGCGGGCCAATCAGCCCCAGCATTTT. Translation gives CASSARSRANQPQHF.